The clone carrying this TCR beta chain occurred many times. This entry belongs to a study of CD8+ T cells in alopecia areata. Extraction of RNA preceded its reverse transcription into cDNA, which served as the sequencing template. Assay used: immunoSEQ multiplex PCR; TCRdb lists only in-frame clones, some missing. The sample has 65,000 to 100,000 clones, approximately 50% seen once; the top ten hold roughly 6%. Lesional scalp punch biopsies and peripheral blood came from alopecia areata patients. The CDR3 runs to 15 residues. Trimming stripped 6 bases from V and 2 bases from J, with 15 bases between. Germline values: CDR1 SGHVS, CDR2 FNYEAQ.

The origin of this receptor is a human donor with alopecia areata. The chain recombines TRBV7-6 with TRBJ2-3; the D gene is possibly TRBD1 (5 bases). What was sequenced was NKG2D-high CD8+ T cells sorted from blood. The CDR3 DNA reads TGTGCCAGCAGGGCCGACAGCCGTTACACAGATACGCAGTATTTT. Amino acid sequence: CASRADSRYTDTQYF.